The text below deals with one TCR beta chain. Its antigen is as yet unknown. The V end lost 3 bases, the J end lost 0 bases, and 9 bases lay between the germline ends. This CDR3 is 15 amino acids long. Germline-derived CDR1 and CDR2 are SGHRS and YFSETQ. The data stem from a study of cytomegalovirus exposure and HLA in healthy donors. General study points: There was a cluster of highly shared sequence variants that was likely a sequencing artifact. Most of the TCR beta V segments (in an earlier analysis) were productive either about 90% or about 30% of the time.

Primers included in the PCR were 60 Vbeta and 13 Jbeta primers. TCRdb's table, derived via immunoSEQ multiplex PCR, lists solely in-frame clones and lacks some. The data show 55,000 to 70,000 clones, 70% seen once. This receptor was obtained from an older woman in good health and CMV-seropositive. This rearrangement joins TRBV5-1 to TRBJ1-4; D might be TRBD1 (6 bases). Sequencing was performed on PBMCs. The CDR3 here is CASSWGQSTNEKLFF. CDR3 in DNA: TGCGCCAGCAGCTGGGGACAATCAACTAATGAAAAACTGTTTTTT. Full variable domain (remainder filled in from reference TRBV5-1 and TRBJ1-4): KAGVTQTPRYLIKTRGQQVTLSCSPISGHRSVSWYQQTPGQGLQFLFEYFSETQRNKGNFPGRFSGRQFSNSRSEMNVSTLELGDSALYLCASSWGQSTNEKLFFGSGTQLSVL.